Following are 25 T cell receptor beta chains from one sample sequenced in a study of blood T cell repertoires in COVID-19. Sequencing was performed with immunoSEQ multiplex PCR; in TCRdb, only in-frame clones are kept and a portion is missing. The profile shows fewer than 110,000 clones, just over 90% of them singletons. What was sequenced was peripheral blood. These TCRs come from a woman aged 25 to 39 with acute or convalescent COVID-19.

The rearrangement uses TRBV5-6 and TRBJ1-2; no clear D gene. This CDR3 comprises 15 residues. Germline V gene sequence: CDR1 SGHDT, CDR2 YYEEEE. V dropped 0 bases and J dropped 5 bases, with 14 bases sitting between them. CDR3 sequence reads: CASSLVEGVVYGYTF. The CDR3 coding sequence is TGTGCCAGCAGCTTGGTGGAGGGAGTCGTATATGGCTACACCTTC.

The chain combines TRBV6-2 or TRBV6-3 with TRBJ2-1; D is unresolved. Trimming removed 2 bases at V and 6 bases at J, with 14 bases between. Per germline, CDR1 MNHEY and CDR2 SVGEGT. This CDR3 region has 15 residues. CDR3 protein: CASSYGGVSFNEQFF. In DNA, the CDR3 is TGTGCCAGCAGTTACGGCGGCGTTAGCTTCAATGAGCAGTTCTTC.

The chain links TRBV7-2 to TRBJ2-7; D is unclear. In germline, CDR1 is SGHTA, CDR2 FQGNSA. V lost 1 base to trimming and J lost 3 bases, with 13 bases between them. This CDR3 is built from 15 residues. CDR3 region: CASSLDPVVDYEQYF. The CDR3 region has the DNA TGTGCCAGCAGCTTAGATCCGGTAGTAGACTACGAGCAGTACTTC.

This sequence joins TRBV28 and TRBJ2-7; D is uncertain. Germline CDR1 is MDHEN and CDR2 is SYDVKM. The V and J ends lost 5 bases and 0 bases respectively, with 14 bases between them. The CDR3 is made up of 15 amino acids. CDR3 region: CASSPSAANSYEQYF. The CDR3 DNA reads TGTGCCAGCAGTCCCTCCGCAGCGAACTCCTACGAGCAGTACTTC.

This chain links TRBV9 with TRBJ1-5, with TRBD1 identical over 7 bases. Trimming cost V 0 bases and J 5 bases; bases outside gene matches: 11. The CDR3 length is 17 residues. Germline CDR1 and CDR2: SGDLS and YYNGEE. CDR3 coding DNA: TGTGCCAGCAGCGTAGGGCGTGAGACAGGGCCTTATCAGCCCCAGCATTTT. Protein: CASSVGRETGPYQPQHF.

The V gene is TRBV28, the J gene TRBJ1-3, with D maybe TRBD1 (5 bases). Germline CDR1 is MDHEN and CDR2 is SYDVKM. This CDR3 has 17 residues. With 3 bases removed from V and 3 bases from J, the gap between germline ends came to 18 bases. CDR3 DNA sequence: TGTGCCAGCAGTTTGGTGGGGGGACCATCAGTTGGAAACACCATATATTTT. This codes for CASSLVGGPSVGNTIYF.

This clone was seen once. The chain joins TRBV19 to TRBJ1-1, with 7 positions matching TRBD1. The CDR3 extends over 15 amino acids. V was pared by 4 bases and J by 6 bases, with 11 bases of the junction left unmatched. Germline V gene lookup returns CDR1 LNHDA and CDR2 SQIVND (reference sequence). The CDR3, as DNA: TGTGCCAGTAGTACCCGGACAGGTCTTACCGCTGAAGCTTTCTTT. It encodes CASSTRTGLTAEAFF. Using reference TRBV19 and TRBJ1-1 for the parts outside the CDR3, the full variable domain is DGGITQSPKYLFRKEGQNVTLSCEQNLNHDAMYWYRQDPGQGLRLIYYSQIVNDFQKGDIAEGYSVSREKKESFPLTVTSAQKNPTAFYLCASSTRTGLTAEAFFGQGTRLTVV.

This rearrangement joins TRBV4-1 to TRBJ2-7, with D possibly matching TRBD2 (5 bases). The CDR3 extends over 13 amino acids. V gave up 0 bases and J gave up 2 bases, with 5 bases separating them. The germline V gene encodes CDR1 MGHRA and CDR2 YSYEKL. CDR3 sequence (DNA): TGCGCCAGCAGCCAAGAGCGGGCCTACGAGCAGTACTTC. Its protein product is CASSQERAYEQYF.

V and J are TRBV5-6 and TRBJ1-2; D is unresolved. V lost 1 base and J 0 bases, leaving 7 bases between the germline ends. Germline-derived CDR1 and CDR2 are SGHDT and YYEEEE. The CDR3 consists of 14 residues. CDR3 residues: CASSLPVPNYGYTF. The CDR3 nucleotides are TGTGCCAGCAGCTTGCCGGTTCCTAACTATGGCTACACCTTC.

The table lists this clone with a few counts. The genes are TRBV27 and TRBJ1-3, with D maybe TRBD1 (6 bases). The germline gives CDR1 MNHEY, CDR2 SMNVEV (reference sequence). Deletions cut 5 bases from V and 2 bases from J, with 10 bases between. The CDR3 length is 14 residues. CDR3 sequence reads: CASSPGHAGNTIYF. Here the CDR3 DNA reads TGTGCCAGCAGTCCGGGACATGCTGGAAACACCATATATTTT.

The gene calls are TRBV19 and TRBJ2-7; 7 positions agree with TRBD1. The CDR3 extends over 13 amino acids. V lost 4 bases and J lost 6; bases outside the gene matches: 6. Germline V gene lookup returns CDR1 LNHDA and CDR2 SQIVND (reference sequence). CDR3: CASSSHRGSEQYF. CDR3 nucleotide sequence: TGTGCCAGTAGTAGTCACAGGGGTAGCGAGCAGTACTTC.

The CDR3 DNA follows: TGTGCCAGCAGCGTGTCCGGGAGAGCTAACTATGGCTACACCTTC. This sequence encodes CASSVSGRANYGYTF. The chain couples TRBV9 to TRBJ1-2; no reliable D call. The V and J ends lost 2 bases and 0 bases respectively, with 11 bases between them. The germline CDR1 and CDR2 sequences are SGDLS and YYNGEE. This CDR3 spans 15 amino acids.

V gene TRBV27 combines with J gene TRBJ2-3; 7 nucleotides agree with TRBD1. V lost 7 bases to trimming and J lost 8 bases; unmatched junction nucleotides: 30. The CDR3 runs to 20 residues. The V gene's germline CDR1 is MNHEY and CDR2 SMNVEV (reference sequence). The CDR3 sequence is CASTPVGGDLISPARSTQYF. As DNA, the CDR3 is TGTGCCAGCACCCCCGTAGGGGGCGATCTCATTAGTCCAGCAAGGAGTACGCAGTATTTT.

The rearrangement links TRBV30 to TRBJ2-5; weak D call: TRBD2 (7 bases). CDR1 is GTSNPN, CDR2 SVGIG, per germline (reference sequence). This CDR3 has 14 amino acids. The V gene lost 3 bases and the J gene lost 4 bases, with 15 bases spanning the gap. The CDR3 protein is CAWREGGGGETQYF. Written as DNA, the CDR3 is TGTGCCTGGAGAGAGGGGGGGGGAGGAGAGACCCAGTACTTC.

This sequence joins TRBV19 and TRBJ1-1; tentative D call: TRBD1 (5 bases). The CDR3 is 14 amino acids. V was trimmed by 1 base and J by 4 bases, leaving 10 bases between them. Germline V gene lookup returns CDR1 LNHDA and CDR2 SQIVND (reference sequence). The CDR3, as DNA: TGTGCCAGTAGTATAGTTATCGGGGGCACTGAAGCTTTCTTT. Its protein is CASSIVIGGTEAFF. Filled out from reference TRBV19 and TRBJ1-1, the complete variable domain reads DGGITQSPKYLFRKEGQNVTLSCEQNLNHDAMYWYRQDPGQGLRLIYYSQIVNDFQKGDIAEGYSVSREKKESFPLTVTSAQKNPTAFYLCASSIVIGGTEAFFGQGTRLTVV.

The CDR3 reads CASSPRDSYGYTF. CDR3 nucleotides: TGTGCCAGCAGCCCCCGGGACAGTTATGGCTACACCTTC. The V and J genes are TRBV5-8 and TRBJ1-2; 7 bases map to TRBD1. The CDR3 consists of 13 residues. Germline V CDR1 and CDR2: SGHTS, YDEGEE. The junction had 5 bases not matched to a gene; V was cut back by 4 bases and J by 5 bases.

The chain links TRBV19 to TRBJ1-3; 9 bases match TRBD1. The trim removed 8 bases at V and 2 bases at J, leaving 7 bases unmatched. CDR1 is LNHDA, CDR2 SQIVND, per germline (reference sequence). The CDR3 is made up of 15 amino acids. The DNA of the CDR3 is TGTGCCAGTCTCCCCGGGACAGGGACTGGAAACACCATATATTTT. Its translation: CASLPGTGTGNTIYF.

The genes are TRBV4-2 and TRBJ1-6; 9 positions agree with TRBD1. There are 15 residues in the CDR3. Germline V CDR1 and CDR2: LGHNA, YNFKEQ. Trimming cost V 7 bases and J 9 bases; bases outside gene matches: 10. Here the CDR3 reads CASNPDRGASSPLHF. DNA for the CDR3: TGTGCCAGCAACCCGGACAGGGGCGCGAGTTCACCCCTCCACTTT.

This clone appeared a few times. This sequence joins TRBV6-2 or TRBV6-3 and TRBJ1-1; D is unclear. The CDR3 covers 13 residues. Germline V lookup: CDR1 MNHEY, CDR2 SVGEGT. Trimming took off 4 bases at V and 6 bases at J, with 12 bases between the two ends. CDR3 coding DNA: TGTGCCAGCAGTTTGCGGGTTGCGTCTGAAGCTTTCTTT. Protein sequence: CASSLRVASEAFF.

The chain joins TRBV6-4 to TRBJ2-2; 13 bases map to TRBD2. The CDR3 sequence is 16 residues long. The junction had 0 bases not matched to a gene; V was cut back by 2 bases and J by 3 bases. Germline CDR1 MRHNA, CDR2 SNTAGT. The CDR3, as DNA: TGTGCCAGCAGTGACGGACTAGCGGGAGACACCGGGGAGCTGTTTTTT. Amino acids: CASSDGLAGDTGELFF.

The rearrangement uses TRBV30 and TRBJ2-3; perhaps TRBD1 as D (5 bases). The CDR3 consists of 14 residues. CDR1 and CDR2 (germline): GTSNPN, SVGIG (reference sequence). Trimming stripped 2 bases from V and 5 bases from J, with 14 bases between. CDR3 coding DNA: TGTGCCTGGAGTTACCCTTCCACAGGAGATACGCAGTATTTT. This codes for CAWSYPSTGDTQYF.

The rearrangement joins TRBV19 to TRBJ2-1; TRBD2 agrees at 10 bases. From germline, CDR1 is LNHDA and CDR2 SQIVND (reference sequence). The CDR3 runs to 14 residues. Trimming at V came to 5 bases and at J to 5 bases, leaving 3 bases not matched to a gene. The CDR3 is CASSGTSVDNEQFF. CDR3 coding DNA: TGTGCCAGTAGTGGGACTAGCGTAGACAATGAGCAGTTCTTC.

The chain combines TRBV7-2 with TRBJ2-7; 13 positions agree with TRBD2. The CDR3 sequence is 16 residues long. The trim removed 5 bases at V and 6 bases at J, leaving 10 bases unmatched. Germline V gene lookup returns CDR1 SGHTA and CDR2 FQGNSA. The CDR3 nucleotides read TGTGCCAGCAGCCTCAAACTAGCGGGAGGGGTACGCGAGCAGTACTTC. As protein: CASSLKLAGGVREQYF.

The CDR3 region is CASSPGGAATIYF. Written as DNA, the CDR3 is TGTGCCAGCTCACCCGGCGGCGCGGCTACCATATATTTT. The rearrangement joins TRBV18 to TRBJ1-3; D unclear. This CDR3 is built from 13 residues. CDR1 is KGHSH, CDR2 LQKENI, per germline. Trimming stripped 3 bases from V and 10 bases from J, with 13 bases between.

The gene calls are TRBV27 and TRBJ2-3, with 9 nucleotides matching TRBD1. Germline lookup yields CDR1 MNHEY and CDR2 SMNVEV (reference sequence). Unmatched junction bases numbered 9, after V lost 2 bases and J lost 3 bases. The CDR3 length is 17 residues. The DNA of the CDR3 is TGTGCCAGCAGTTTACGCCCCGGGACAGGGAGGACAGATACGCAGTATTTT. This sequence encodes CASSLRPGTGRTDTQYF.